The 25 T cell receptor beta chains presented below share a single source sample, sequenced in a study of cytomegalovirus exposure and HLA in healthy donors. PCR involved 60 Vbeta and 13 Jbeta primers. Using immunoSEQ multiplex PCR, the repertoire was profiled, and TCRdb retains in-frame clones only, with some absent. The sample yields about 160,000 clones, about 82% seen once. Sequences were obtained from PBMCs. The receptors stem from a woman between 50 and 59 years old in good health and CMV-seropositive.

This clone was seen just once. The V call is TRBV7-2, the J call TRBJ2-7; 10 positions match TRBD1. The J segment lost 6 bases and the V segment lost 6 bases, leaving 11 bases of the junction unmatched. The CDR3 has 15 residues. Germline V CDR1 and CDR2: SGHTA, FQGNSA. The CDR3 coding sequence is TGTGCCAGCAGACCTCCGGGACAGGGGTTAGGCGAGCAGTACTTC. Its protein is CASRPPGQGLGEQYF.

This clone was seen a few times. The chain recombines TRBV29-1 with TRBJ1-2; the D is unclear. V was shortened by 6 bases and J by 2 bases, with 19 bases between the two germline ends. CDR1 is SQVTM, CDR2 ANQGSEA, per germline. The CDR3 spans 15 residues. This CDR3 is CSVRAGRRENYGYTF. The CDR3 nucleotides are TGCAGCGTGAGGGCCGGGCGGCGGGAGAACTATGGCTACACCTTC.

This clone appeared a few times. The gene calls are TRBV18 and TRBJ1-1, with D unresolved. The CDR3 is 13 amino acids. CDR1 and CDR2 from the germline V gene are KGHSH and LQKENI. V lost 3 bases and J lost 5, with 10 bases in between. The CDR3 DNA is TGTGCCAGCTCACCGGGAGTAAGGACTGAAGCTTTCTTT. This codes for CASSPGVRTEAFF. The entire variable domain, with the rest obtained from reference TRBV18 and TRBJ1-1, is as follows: NAGVMQNPRHLVRRRGQEARLRCSPMKGHSHVYWYRQLPEEGLKFMVYLQKENIIDESGMPKERFSAEFPKEGPSILRIQQVVRGDSAAYFCASSPGVRTEAFFGQGTRLTVV.

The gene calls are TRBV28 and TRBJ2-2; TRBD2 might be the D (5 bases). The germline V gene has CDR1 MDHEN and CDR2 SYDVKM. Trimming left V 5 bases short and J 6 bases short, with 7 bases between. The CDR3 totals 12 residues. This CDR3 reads CASSDYSGELFF. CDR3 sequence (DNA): TGTGCCAGCAGTGACTACTCCGGGGAGCTGTTTTTT.

CDR3 residues: CASSSKLGGTDTQYF. In DNA form, the CDR3 reads TGTGCCAGCAGCTCCAAGCTAGGGGGAACAGATACGCAGTATTTT. The rearrangement uses TRBV7-9 and TRBJ2-3, with a possible D match to TRBD1 (6 bases). The CDR3 runs 15 residues. Germline V gene sequence: CDR1 SEHNR, CDR2 FQNEAQ (reference sequence). V was cut by 4 bases and J by 3 bases, with 14 bases left in between.

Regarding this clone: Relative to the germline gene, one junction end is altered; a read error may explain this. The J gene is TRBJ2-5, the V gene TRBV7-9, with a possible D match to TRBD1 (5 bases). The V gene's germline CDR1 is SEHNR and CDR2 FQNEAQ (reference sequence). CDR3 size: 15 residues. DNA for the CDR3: TGTTCCAGCAGCCCGAAAGGGGCAGACCAAGAGACCCAGTACTTC. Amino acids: CSSSPKGADQETQYF.

CDR3: CASSFRDTYRTGERNEQFF. For the CDR3, the DNA is TGTGCCAGCAGTTTCCGGGACACCTACCGGACAGGGGAGCGCAATGAGCAGTTCTTC. The V gene is TRBV28, the J gene TRBJ2-3, with 9 bases fitting TRBD1. The end of the DNA fits TRBJ2-1 better, so the J call may be wrong. Per the germline V gene, CDR1 is MDHEN and CDR2 is SYDVKM. The CDR3 is 19 residues long.

This CDR3 is CASSVSVQSYEQYF. CDR3 DNA sequence: TGTGCCAGTAGTGTTTCGGTCCAATCCTACGAGCAGTACTTC. The chain combines TRBV19 with TRBJ2-7; unclear D gene. Per germline, CDR1 LNHDA and CDR2 SQIVND (reference sequence). Trimming took off 5 bases at V and 1 base at J, with 12 bases between the two ends. The CDR3 runs to 14 residues. The full variable domain, its missing parts supplied by reference TRBV19 and TRBJ2-7, is DGGITQSPKYLFRKEGQNVTLSCEQNLNHDAMYWYRQDPGQGLRLIYYSQIVNDFQKGDIAEGYSVSREKKESFPLTVTSAQKNPTAFYLCASSVSVQSYEQYFGPGTRLTVT.

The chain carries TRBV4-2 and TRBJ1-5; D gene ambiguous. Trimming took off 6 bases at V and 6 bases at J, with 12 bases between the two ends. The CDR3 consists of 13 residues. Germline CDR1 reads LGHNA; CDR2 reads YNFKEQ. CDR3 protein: CASREETGQPQHF. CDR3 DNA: TGTGCCAGCAGGGAGGAGACGGGTCAGCCCCAGCATTTT.

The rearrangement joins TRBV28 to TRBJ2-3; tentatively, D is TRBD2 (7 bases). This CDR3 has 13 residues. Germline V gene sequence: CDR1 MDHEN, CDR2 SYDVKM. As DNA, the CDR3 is TGTTCGATTAGGGGGGGGAAGGCAGATACGCAGTATTTT. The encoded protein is CSIRGGKADTQYF.

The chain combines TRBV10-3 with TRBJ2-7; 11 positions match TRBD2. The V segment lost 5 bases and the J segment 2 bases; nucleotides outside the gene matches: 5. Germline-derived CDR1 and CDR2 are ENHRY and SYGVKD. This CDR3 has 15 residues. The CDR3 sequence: CAISRTSGSTYEQYF. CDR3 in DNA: TGTGCCATCAGTAGGACTAGCGGGTCTACCTACGAGCAGTACTTC.

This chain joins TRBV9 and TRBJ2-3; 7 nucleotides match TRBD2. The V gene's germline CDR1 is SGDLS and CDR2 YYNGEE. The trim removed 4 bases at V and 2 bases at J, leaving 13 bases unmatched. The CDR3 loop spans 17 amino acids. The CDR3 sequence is CASSPKWSGDPTDTQYF. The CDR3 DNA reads TGTGCCAGCAGCCCAAAGTGGAGCGGGGATCCCACAGATACGCAGTATTTT.

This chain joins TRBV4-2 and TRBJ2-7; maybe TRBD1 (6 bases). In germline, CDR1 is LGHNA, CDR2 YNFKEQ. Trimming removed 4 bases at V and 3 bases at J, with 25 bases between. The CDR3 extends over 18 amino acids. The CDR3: CASSLVTGTSLRGYEQYF. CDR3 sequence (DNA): TGTGCCAGCAGCCTGGTAACCGGGACATCGCTTAGGGGCTACGAGCAGTACTTC.

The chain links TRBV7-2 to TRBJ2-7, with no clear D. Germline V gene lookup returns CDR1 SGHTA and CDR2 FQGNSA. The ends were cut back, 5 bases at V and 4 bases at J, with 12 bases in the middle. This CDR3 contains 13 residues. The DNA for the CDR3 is TGTGCCAGCAGCCCAAGACAATTTTACGAGCAGTACTTC. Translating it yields CASSPRQFYEQYF.

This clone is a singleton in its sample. In nucleotides, the CDR3 is TGTGCCAGCATTCTCCACTGCAGCAATCAGCCCCAGCATTTT. It is translated as CASILHCSNQPQHF. This chain uses TRBV27 with TRBJ1-5; D not resolved. Deletions cut 7 bases from V and 1 base from J, with 11 bases between. Per the germline V gene, CDR1 is MNHEY and CDR2 is SMNVEV (reference sequence). The CDR3 is made up of 14 amino acids.

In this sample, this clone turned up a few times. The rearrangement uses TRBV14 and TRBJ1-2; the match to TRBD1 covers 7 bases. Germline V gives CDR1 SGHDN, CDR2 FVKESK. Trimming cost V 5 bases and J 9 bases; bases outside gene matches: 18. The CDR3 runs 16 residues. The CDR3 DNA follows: TGTGCCAGCAGCAAGACAGAAGGGGGCTCGCGCAAGCGCTACACCTTC. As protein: CASSKTEGGSRKRYTF.

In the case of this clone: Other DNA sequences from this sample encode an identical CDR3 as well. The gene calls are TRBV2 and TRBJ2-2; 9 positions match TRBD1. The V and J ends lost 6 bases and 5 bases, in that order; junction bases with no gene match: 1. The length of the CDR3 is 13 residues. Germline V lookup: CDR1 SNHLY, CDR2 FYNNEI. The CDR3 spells CASSDRGTGELFF. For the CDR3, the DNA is TGTGCCAGCAGCGACAGGGGGACCGGGGAGCTGTTTTTT.

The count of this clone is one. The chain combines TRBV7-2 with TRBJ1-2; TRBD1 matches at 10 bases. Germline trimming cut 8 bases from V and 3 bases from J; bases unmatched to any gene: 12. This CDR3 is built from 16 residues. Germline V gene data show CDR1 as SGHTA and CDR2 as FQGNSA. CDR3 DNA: TGTGCCAGCTCCCGACAGGGGGCTCGATTTGACTATGGCTACACCTTC. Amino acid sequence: CASSRQGARFDYGYTF.

The CDR3 sequence: CATSVDSRTDTQYF. The CDR3 coding sequence is TGTGCCACCAGCGTAGACTCCCGCACAGATACGCAGTATTTT. The chain recombines TRBV15 with TRBJ2-3; the D is unclear. V was trimmed by 5 bases and J by 1 base, leaving 10 bases between them. The germline V gene encodes CDR1 LNHNV and CDR2 YYDKDF (reference sequence). The length of the CDR3 is 14 residues.

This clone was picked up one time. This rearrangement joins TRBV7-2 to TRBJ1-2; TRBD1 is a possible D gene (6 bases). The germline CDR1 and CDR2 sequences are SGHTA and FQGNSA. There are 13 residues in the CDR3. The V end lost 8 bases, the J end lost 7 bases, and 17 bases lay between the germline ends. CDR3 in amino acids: CASRPGGGSGYTF. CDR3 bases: TGTGCCAGCCGCCCGGGGGGCGGAAGTGGCTACACCTTC.

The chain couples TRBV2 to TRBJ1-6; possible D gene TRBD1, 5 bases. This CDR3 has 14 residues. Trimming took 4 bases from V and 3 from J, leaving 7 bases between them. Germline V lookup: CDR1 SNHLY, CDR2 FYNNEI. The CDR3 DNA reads TGTGCCAGCAGTGTCGACAGCTATAATTCACCCCTCCACTTT. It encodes CASSVDSYNSPLHF.

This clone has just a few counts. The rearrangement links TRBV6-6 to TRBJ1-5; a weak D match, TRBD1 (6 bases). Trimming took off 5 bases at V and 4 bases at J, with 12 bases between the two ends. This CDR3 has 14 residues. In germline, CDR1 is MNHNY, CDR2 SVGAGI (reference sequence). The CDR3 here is CASSNPGQNQPQHF. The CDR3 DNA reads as TGTGCCAGCAGTAACCCCGGACAGAATCAGCCCCAGCATTTT.

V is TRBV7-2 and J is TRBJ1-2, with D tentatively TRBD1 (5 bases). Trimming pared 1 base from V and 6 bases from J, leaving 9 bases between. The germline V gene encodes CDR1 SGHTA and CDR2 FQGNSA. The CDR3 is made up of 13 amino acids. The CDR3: CASSLVRVDGYTF. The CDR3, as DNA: TGTGCCAGCAGCTTAGTCAGGGTGGATGGCTACACCTTC. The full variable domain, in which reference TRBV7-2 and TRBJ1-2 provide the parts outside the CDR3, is GAGVSQSPSNKVTEKGKDVELRCDPISGHTALYWYRQSLGQGLEFLIYFQGNSAPDKSGLPSDRFSAERTGGSVSTLTIQRTQQEDSAVYLCASSLVRVDGYTFGSGTRLTVV.

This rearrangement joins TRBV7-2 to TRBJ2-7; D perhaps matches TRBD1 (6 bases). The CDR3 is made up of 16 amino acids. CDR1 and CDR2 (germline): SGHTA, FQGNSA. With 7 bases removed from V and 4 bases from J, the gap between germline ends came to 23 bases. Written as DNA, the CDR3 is TGTGCCAGCACCAAAGGGGTTACAGGGCGACTTTACGAGCAGTACTTC. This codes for CASTKGVTGRLYEQYF.

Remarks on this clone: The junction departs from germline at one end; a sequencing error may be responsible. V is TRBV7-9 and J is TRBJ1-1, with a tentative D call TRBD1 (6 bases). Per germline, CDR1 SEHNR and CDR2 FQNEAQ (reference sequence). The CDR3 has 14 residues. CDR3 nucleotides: TGTTCCAGCAGCTCTCAACAGGGGAACACTGAAGCTTTCTTT. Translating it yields CSSSSQQGNTEAFF.